Shown below are 24 T cell receptor beta chains from a single sample sequenced in a study of OX40 agonist ivuxolimab in advanced cancers. Profiling relied on immunoSEQ multiplex PCR, and the TCRdb table lists in-frame clones only, not all of them. The sample contains approximately 70,000 clones, around 88% of which appear only once. The source material was CD4+ or CD8+ T cells sorted from blood, sampled in a trial of the OX40 agonist ivuxolimab. The receptors stem from an adult with an advanced solid tumor such as melanoma, head and neck, liver or kidney cancer.

CDR3: CASSRSGQGEETQYF. CDR3 in DNA: TGCGCCAGCAGCCGGAGCGGACAGGGGGAAGAGACCCAGTACTTC. This chain links TRBV4-1 with TRBJ2-5, with 10 nucleotides matching TRBD1. The CDR3 is 15 amino acids. CDR1 is MGHRA, CDR2 YSYEKL, per germline. Losses at the gene ends were 4 bases for V and 3 bases for J; bases not matched to a gene: 5.

The V call is TRBV6-5, the J call TRBJ2-7; the D gene is possibly TRBD1 (6 bases). CDR3 size: 12 residues. V lost 5 bases, J lost 5 bases, and 10 bases lay in between. Germline assignment: CDR1 MNHEY and CDR2 SVGAGI. CDR3 bases: TGTGCCAGCAGTACGGGACATCACGAGCAGTACTTC. As protein: CASSTGHHEQYF.

V usage is TRBV14 and J usage is TRBJ1-1, with TRBD1 matching over 8 bases. This CDR3 comprises 12 residues. Germline-derived CDR1 and CDR2 are SGHDN and FVKESK. The J segment lost 7 bases and the V segment lost 3 bases, leaving 1 base of the junction unmatched. As DNA, the CDR3 is TGTGCCAGCAGCCAGACAGGGGTTGAAGCTTTCTTT. Translated, it gives CASSQTGVEAFF.

The chain has TRBV11-1 and TRBJ2-1, with TRBD2 matching 10 bases. The length of the CDR3 is 15 residues. V lost 3 bases and J lost 4; bases outside the gene matches: 3. From germline, CDR1 is SGHAT and CDR2 FQDESV (reference sequence). CDR3 residues: CASSLLAGVYNEQFF. Written as DNA, the CDR3 is TGTGCCAGCAGCTTGCTAGCGGGGGTTTACAATGAGCAGTTCTTC.

The chain combines TRBV2 with TRBJ1-2, with D perhaps matching TRBD1 (6 bases). Germline-derived CDR1 and CDR2 are SNHLY and FYNNEI. Between the trimmed V and J ends, which lost 6 bases and 9 bases, there was a span of 17 bases. This CDR3 comprises 13 residues. Here the CDR3 reads CASRGQPEESYTF. The CDR3 DNA sequence: TGTGCCAGCAGAGGACAGCCGGAAGAAAGCTACACCTTC.

The genes are TRBV6-6 and TRBJ2-7, with D hard to call. Germline CDR1 and CDR2: MNHNY and SVGAGI (reference sequence). The CDR3 is made up of 14 amino acids. Trimming pared 9 bases from V and 8 bases from J, leaving 23 bases between. DNA of the CDR3: TGTGCCAGTATGAACGACCCGCGCTTTACGAAGCAGTACTTC. Translating it yields CASMNDPRFTKQYF.

This clone was seen a few times. V and J are TRBV7-9 and TRBJ1-2; the match to TRBD1 covers 7 bases. Germline V gene sequence: CDR1 SEHNR, CDR2 FQNEAQ (reference sequence). V lost 4 bases to trimming and J lost 3 bases; unmatched junction nucleotides: 2. The CDR3 spans 13 residues. The CDR3 DNA is TGTGCCAGCAGCTCGGGACAGTACTATGGCTACACCTTC. Translation: CASSSGQYYGYTF.

DNA for the CDR3: TGTGCCAGCAGTCCACAGGGGGCAACTGGAAACACCATATATTTT. The encoded protein is CASSPQGATGNTIYF. The chain carries TRBV28 and TRBJ1-3; 9 bases fit TRBD1. Unmatched junction bases numbered 4, after V lost 5 bases and J lost 2 bases. This CDR3 is 15 amino acids long. CDR1 and CDR2 (germline): MDHEN, SYDVKM. Based on the CDR3 plus reference TRBV28 and TRBJ1-3, the full variable domain is DVKVTQSSRYLVKRTGEKVFLECVQDMDHENMFWYRQDPGLGLRLIYFSYDVKMKEKGDIPEGYSVSREKKERFSLILESASTNQTSMYLCASSPQGATGNTIYFGEGSWLTVV.

This chain links TRBV4-2 with TRBJ1-4; no firm D call. CDR3 length: 14 residues. Trimming took off 4 bases at V and 7 bases at J, with 13 bases between the two ends. Germline V lookup: CDR1 LGHNA, CDR2 YNFKEQ. The CDR3 DNA reads as TGTGCCAGCAGCCCGCAGGTTCAGTCTGAAAAACTGTTTTTT. It translates to CASSPQVQSEKLFF.

The V and J genes are TRBV11-2 and TRBJ2-2; 11 bases map to TRBD1. Germline V CDR1 and CDR2: SGHAT, FQNNGV. The junction had 10 bases not matched to a gene; V was cut back by 5 bases and J by 5 bases. CDR3 length: 17 residues. In nucleotides, the CDR3 is TGTGCCAGCAGCCCCCGGACAGGGGGCGCGGGAACCGGGGAGCTGTTTTTT. Translating gives CASSPRTGGAGTGELFF.

The V and J genes are TRBV30 and TRBJ2-7; D possibly corresponds to TRBD2 (5 bases). There are 12 residues in the CDR3. The V gene lost 5 bases and the J gene lost 0 bases, with 8 bases spanning the gap. Germline CDR1 GTSNPN, CDR2 SVGIG (reference sequence). CDR3 amino acids: CAWAGNSYEQYF. The CDR3 DNA follows: TGTGCCTGGGCCGGGAACTCCTACGAGCAGTACTTC.

The chain is built from TRBV30 and TRBJ2-7, with TRBD1 as a possible D gene (6 bases). V lost 1 base to trimming and J lost 3 bases, with 22 bases between them. This CDR3 contains 17 residues. The germline gives CDR1 GTSNPN, CDR2 SVGIG (reference sequence). The CDR3 protein is CAWSGTAPLRNYYEQYF. In DNA, the CDR3 is TGTGCCTGGAGTGGGACAGCTCCCTTACGCAATTACTACGAGCAGTACTTC.

This sequence joins TRBV27 and TRBJ2-1, with 7 bases identical to TRBD2. Germline V gene lookup returns CDR1 MNHEY and CDR2 SMNVEV (reference sequence). J lost 7 bases, V lost 3 bases, and 12 bases had no gene match. The CDR3 is 16 amino acids. The CDR3, as DNA: TGTGCCAGCAGTTTCCGCCCGCGGGGGATAAAGAATGAGCAGTTCTTC. Translating it yields CASSFRPRGIKNEQFF.

The chain has TRBV7-2 and TRBJ1-2; 9 positions agree with TRBD1. V lost 2 bases, J lost 7 bases, and 5 bases stayed unmatched. CDR1 is SGHTA, CDR2 FQGNSA, per germline. The CDR3 has 14 residues. This CDR3 reads CASSLTGGTSGYTF. CDR3 nucleotide sequence: TGTGCCAGCAGCTTAACAGGGGGCACGAGTGGCTACACCTTC.

The chain couples TRBV5-8 to TRBJ1-1, with TRBD1 as a possible D gene (5 bases). Germline CDR1 SGHTS, CDR2 YDEGEE. The CDR3 length is 12 residues. V gave up 6 bases and J gave up 1 base, with 7 bases separating them. The CDR3 DNA follows: TGTGCCAGCATCGACAGGAACACTGAAGCTTTCTTT. Translation gives CASIDRNTEAFF.

A single count supports this clone. The chain recombines TRBV6-5 with TRBJ1-6; D is perhaps TRBD1 (5 bases). Germline-derived CDR1 and CDR2 are MNHEY and SVGAGI. Trimming took off 6 bases at V and 7 bases at J, with 10 bases between the two ends. CDR3 size: 13 residues. For the CDR3, the DNA is TGTGCCAGCAGCCCGGACAAAAATTCACCCCTCCACTTT. Translated, it gives CASSPDKNSPLHF.

This chain connects TRBV5-1 to TRBJ1-1; perhaps TRBD1 as D (5 bases). V gave up 4 bases and J gave up 0 bases, with 10 bases separating them. The CDR3 is made up of 14 amino acids. The germline CDR1 and CDR2 sequences are SGHRS and YFSETQ. CDR3 coding DNA: TGCGCCAGCAGCCCCGGGGCCGTGAACACTGAAGCTTTCTTT. It yields the protein CASSPGAVNTEAFF.

V gene TRBV5-5 combines with J gene TRBJ1-5; D is undetermined. Deletions cut 1 base from V and 0 bases from J, with 14 bases between. The CDR3 covers 17 residues. From germline, CDR1 is SGHKS and CDR2 YYEKEE (reference sequence). The CDR3 bases are TGTGCCAGCAGCTTGTCGTATCGGTTGGGTAGCAATCAGCCCCAGCATTTT. Its translation: CASSLSYRLGSNQPQHF.

The V and J genes are TRBV6-6 and TRBJ1-1; D perhaps matches TRBD1 (5 bases). There are 15 residues in the CDR3. Deletions cut 4 bases from V and 0 bases from J, with 12 bases between. From germline, CDR1 is MNHNY and CDR2 SVGAGI (reference sequence). CDR3 in DNA: TGTGCCAGCAGTTTACGGGGGGAAATGAACACTGAAGCTTTCTTT. As protein: CASSLRGEMNTEAFF.

The chain employs TRBV5-5 and TRBJ2-5; 8 bases align to TRBD1. V shed 4 bases, J shed 3 bases, and the junction held 5 bases outside the gene matches. This CDR3 spans 14 amino acids. Per germline, CDR1 SGHKS and CDR2 YYEKEE (reference sequence). The CDR3 region is CASSRTGFEETQYF. The CDR3 nucleotides are TGTGCCAGCAGCAGGACAGGGTTCGAAGAGACCCAGTACTTC.

The chain links TRBV2 to TRBJ2-7; possibly TRBD1 for D (5 bases). Germline-derived CDR1 and CDR2 are SNHLY and FYNNEI. This CDR3 is built from 11 residues. The V gene lost 9 bases and the J gene lost 5 bases, with 11 bases spanning the gap. The CDR3 sequence is CASSPRDEQYF. The CDR3 DNA follows: TGTGCCAGTTCCCCCAGGGACGAGCAGTACTTC.

The V call is TRBV10-3, the J call TRBJ1-1, with a possible D match to TRBD1 (6 bases). From germline, CDR1 is ENHRY and CDR2 SYGVKD. Trimming removed 8 bases from V and 1 base from J, with 11 bases in between. The CDR3 extends over 13 amino acids. CDR3 region: CAIEGTKNTEAFF. Written as DNA, the CDR3 is TGTGCCATCGAGGGGACAAAGAACACTGAAGCTTTCTTT.

The V and J genes are TRBV7-9 and TRBJ1-6, with D hard to call. Trimming cost V 5 bases and J 9 bases, with 11 bases left between them. The CDR3 spans 13 residues. Germline V gives CDR1 SEHNR, CDR2 FQNEAQ (reference sequence). The CDR3 DNA follows: TGTGCCAGCAGCCAAACCCCCAGTTCACCCCTCCACTTT. It codes for CASSQTPSSPLHF.

A single count supports this clone. CDR3 sequence reads: CASSGGYLSQETQYF. DNA for the CDR3: TGTGCCAGCAGCGGGGGTTACCTGTCCCAAGAGACCCAGTACTTC. The V gene is TRBV7-3, the J gene TRBJ2-5, with D tentatively TRBD1 or TRBD2 (5 bases each). V was cut by 5 bases and J by 1 base, with 14 bases left in between. CDR3 size: 15 residues. Germline loops: CDR1 SGHTA, CDR2 FQGTGA.